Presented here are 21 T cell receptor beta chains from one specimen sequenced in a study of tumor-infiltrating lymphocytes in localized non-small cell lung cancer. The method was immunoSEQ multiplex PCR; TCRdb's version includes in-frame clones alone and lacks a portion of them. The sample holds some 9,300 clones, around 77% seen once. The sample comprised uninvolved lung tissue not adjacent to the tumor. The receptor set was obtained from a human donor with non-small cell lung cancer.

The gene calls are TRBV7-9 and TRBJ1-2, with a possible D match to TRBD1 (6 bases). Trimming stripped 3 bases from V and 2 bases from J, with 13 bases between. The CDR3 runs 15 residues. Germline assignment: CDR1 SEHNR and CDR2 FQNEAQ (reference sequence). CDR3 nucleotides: TGTGCCAGCAGCTTGGGGAGGGGGGAGAACTATGGCTACACCTTC. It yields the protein CASSLGRGENYGYTF.

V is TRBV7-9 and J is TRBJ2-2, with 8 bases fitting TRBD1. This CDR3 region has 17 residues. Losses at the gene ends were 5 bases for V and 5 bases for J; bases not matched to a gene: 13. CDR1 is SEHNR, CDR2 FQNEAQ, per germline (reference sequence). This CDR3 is CASSQLRQGSGTGELFF. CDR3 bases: TGTGCCAGCAGCCAGCTCCGACAGGGGAGTGGGACCGGGGAGCTGTTTTTT.

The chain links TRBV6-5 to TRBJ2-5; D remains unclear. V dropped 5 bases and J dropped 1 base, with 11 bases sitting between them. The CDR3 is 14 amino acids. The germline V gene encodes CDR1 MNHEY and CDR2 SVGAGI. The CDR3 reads CASSEFGPQETQYF. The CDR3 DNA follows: TGTGCCAGCAGTGAATTTGGTCCCCAAGAGACCCAGTACTTC.

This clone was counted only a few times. DNA of the CDR3: TGCGCCAGCAGTCAGGGGACGAAGGCTTTCTTT. Its translation: CASSQGTKAFF. This rearrangement joins TRBV23-1 to TRBJ1-1; D possibly corresponds to TRBD1 (5 bases). TRBV23-1 belongs to the ORF category, with a function that is uncertain. Trimming took off 3 bases at V and 11 bases at J, with 10 bases between the two ends. The CDR3 is 11 residues long.

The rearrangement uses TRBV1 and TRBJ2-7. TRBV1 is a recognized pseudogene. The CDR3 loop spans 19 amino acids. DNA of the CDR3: TGCACCAGCAGCCAAGACGGGACCGAGGGAAAGGGCTGGGGCTACGAGCAGTACTTC. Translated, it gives CTSSQDGTEGKGWGYEQYF.

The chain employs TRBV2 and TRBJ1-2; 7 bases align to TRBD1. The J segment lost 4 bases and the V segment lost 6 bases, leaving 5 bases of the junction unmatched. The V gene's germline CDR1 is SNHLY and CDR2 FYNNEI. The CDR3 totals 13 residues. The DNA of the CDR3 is TGTGCCAGCAGGGTGACAGGGATCTATGGCTACACCTTC. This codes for CASRVTGIYGYTF.

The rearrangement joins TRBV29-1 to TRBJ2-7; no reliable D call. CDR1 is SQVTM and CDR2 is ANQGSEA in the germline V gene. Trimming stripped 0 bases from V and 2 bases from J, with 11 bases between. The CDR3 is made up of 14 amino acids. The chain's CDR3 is CSVEEINSPYEQYF. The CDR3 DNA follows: TGCAGCGTTGAAGAGATCAACAGCCCCTACGAGCAGTACTTC.

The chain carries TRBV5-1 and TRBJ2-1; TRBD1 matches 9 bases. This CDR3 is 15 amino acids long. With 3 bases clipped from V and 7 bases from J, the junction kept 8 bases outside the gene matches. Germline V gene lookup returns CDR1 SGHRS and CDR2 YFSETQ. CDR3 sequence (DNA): TGCGCCAGCAGCTCGGGACAGGGAGTATCGAATGAGCAGTTCTTC. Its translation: CASSSGQGVSNEQFF.

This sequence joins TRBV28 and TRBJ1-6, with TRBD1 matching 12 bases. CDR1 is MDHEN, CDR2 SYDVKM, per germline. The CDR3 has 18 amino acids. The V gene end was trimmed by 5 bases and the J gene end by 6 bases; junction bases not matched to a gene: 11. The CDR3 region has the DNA TGTGCCAGCAGTCCGCCACCGGGACAGGGGGCGACTAATTCACCCCTCCACTTT. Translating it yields CASSPPPGQGATNSPLHF.

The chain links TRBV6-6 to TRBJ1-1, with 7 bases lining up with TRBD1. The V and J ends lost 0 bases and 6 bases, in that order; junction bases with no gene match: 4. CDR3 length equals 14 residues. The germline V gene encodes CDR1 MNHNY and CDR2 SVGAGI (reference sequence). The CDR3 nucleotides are TGTGCCAGCAGTTACTCAGGGACAGCTCCTGAAGCTTTCTTT. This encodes CASSYSGTAPEAFF.

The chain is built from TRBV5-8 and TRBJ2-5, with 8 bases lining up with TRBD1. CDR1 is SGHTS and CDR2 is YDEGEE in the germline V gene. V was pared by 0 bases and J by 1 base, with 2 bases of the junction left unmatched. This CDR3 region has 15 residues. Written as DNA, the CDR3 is TGTGCCAGCAGCTTGGGGGACAGGAGCCAAGAGACCCAGTACTTC. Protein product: CASSLGDRSQETQYF.

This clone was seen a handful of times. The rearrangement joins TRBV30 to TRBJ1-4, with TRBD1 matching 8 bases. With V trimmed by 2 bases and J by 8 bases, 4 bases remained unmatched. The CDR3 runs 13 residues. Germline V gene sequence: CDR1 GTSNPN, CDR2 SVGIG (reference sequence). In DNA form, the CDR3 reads TGTGCCTGGAGTATGACAGGGGAAGAAAAACTGTTTTTT. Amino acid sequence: CAWSMTGEEKLFF.

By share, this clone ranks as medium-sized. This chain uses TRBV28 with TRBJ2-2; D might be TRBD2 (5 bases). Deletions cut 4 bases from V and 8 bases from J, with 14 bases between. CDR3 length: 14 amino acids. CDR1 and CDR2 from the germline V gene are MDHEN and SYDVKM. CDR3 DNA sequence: TGTGCCAGCAGTTCCCTGGTTGGAGGAGGGGAGCTGTTTTTT. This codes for CASSSLVGGGELFF.

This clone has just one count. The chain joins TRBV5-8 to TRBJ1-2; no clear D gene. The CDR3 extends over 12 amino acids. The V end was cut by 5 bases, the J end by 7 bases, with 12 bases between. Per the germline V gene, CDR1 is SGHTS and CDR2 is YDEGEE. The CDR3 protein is CASRPRAVGYTF. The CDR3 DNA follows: TGTGCCAGCAGGCCCCGTGCGGTTGGCTACACCTTC.

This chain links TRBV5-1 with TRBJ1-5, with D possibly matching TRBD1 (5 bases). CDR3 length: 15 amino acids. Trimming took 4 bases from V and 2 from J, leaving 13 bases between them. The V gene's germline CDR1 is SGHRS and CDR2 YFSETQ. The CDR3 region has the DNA TGCGCCAGCAGCCCCGGGGAAGGGGGCAATCAGCCCCAGCATTTT. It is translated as CASSPGEGGNQPQHF.

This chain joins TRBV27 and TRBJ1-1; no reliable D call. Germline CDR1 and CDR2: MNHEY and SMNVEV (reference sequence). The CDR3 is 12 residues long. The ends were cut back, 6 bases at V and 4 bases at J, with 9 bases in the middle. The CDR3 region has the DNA TGTGCCAGCAGCCCAACCGGCACTGAAGCTTTCTTT. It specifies CASSPTGTEAFF.

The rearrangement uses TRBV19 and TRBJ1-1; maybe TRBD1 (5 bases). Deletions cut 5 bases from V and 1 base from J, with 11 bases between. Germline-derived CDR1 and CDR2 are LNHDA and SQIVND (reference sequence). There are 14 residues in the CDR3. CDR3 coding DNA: TGTGCCAGTAGTCCCGGAGGGACGAACACTGAAGCTTTCTTT. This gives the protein CASSPGGTNTEAFF.

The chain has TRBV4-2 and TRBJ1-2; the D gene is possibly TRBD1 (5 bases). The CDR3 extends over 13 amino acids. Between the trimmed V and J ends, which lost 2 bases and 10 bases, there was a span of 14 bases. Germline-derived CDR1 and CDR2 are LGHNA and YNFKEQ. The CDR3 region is CASSQLAQDFYTF. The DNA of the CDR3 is TGTGCCAGCAGCCAACTCGCACAGGACTTCTACACCTTC.

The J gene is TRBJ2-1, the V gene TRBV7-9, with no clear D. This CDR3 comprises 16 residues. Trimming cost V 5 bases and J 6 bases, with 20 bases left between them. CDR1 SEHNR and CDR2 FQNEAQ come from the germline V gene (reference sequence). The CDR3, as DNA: TGTGCCAGCAGCCCCGGGTGGGGTACAACCGGCAATGAGCAGTTCTTC. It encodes CASSPGWGTTGNEQFF.

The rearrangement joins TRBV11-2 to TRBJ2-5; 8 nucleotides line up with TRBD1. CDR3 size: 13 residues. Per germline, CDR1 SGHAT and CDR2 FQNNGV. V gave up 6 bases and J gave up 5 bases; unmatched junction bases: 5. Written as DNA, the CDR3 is TGTGCCAGCAGGCTGGACAGGGCCGAGACCCAGTACTTC. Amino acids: CASRLDRAETQYF.

The CDR3 sequence: CASRSGQNTEAFF. CDR3 coding DNA: TGTGCCAGCAGATCCGGACAGAACACTGAAGCTTTCTTT. The chain recombines TRBV28 with TRBJ1-1, with D tentatively TRBD1 (5 bases). Germline V gene data show CDR1 as MDHEN and CDR2 as SYDVKM. This CDR3 has 13 amino acids. With 6 bases removed from V and 1 base from J, the gap between germline ends came to 9 bases. The full variable domain, completed using reference TRBV28 and TRBJ1-1, is DVKVTQSSRYLVKRTGEKVFLECVQDMDHENMFWYRQDPGLGLRLIYFSYDVKMKEKGDIPEGYSVSREKKERFSLILESASTNQTSMYLCASRSGQNTEAFFGQGTRLTVV.